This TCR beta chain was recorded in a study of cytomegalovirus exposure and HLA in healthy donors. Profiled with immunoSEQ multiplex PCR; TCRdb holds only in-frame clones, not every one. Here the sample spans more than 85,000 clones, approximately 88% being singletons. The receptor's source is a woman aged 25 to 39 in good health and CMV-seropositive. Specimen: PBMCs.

CDR3 sequence: CASSYSIQNTDTQYF. The DNA of the CDR3 is TGTGCCAGCAGTTACTCGATACAGAACACAGATACGCAGTATTTT. The chain employs TRBV6-5 and TRBJ2-3; D unresolved. The CDR3 runs to 15 residues. With 0 bases removed from V and 2 bases from J, the gap between germline ends came to 9 bases. Germline values: CDR1 MNHEY, CDR2 SVGAGI.